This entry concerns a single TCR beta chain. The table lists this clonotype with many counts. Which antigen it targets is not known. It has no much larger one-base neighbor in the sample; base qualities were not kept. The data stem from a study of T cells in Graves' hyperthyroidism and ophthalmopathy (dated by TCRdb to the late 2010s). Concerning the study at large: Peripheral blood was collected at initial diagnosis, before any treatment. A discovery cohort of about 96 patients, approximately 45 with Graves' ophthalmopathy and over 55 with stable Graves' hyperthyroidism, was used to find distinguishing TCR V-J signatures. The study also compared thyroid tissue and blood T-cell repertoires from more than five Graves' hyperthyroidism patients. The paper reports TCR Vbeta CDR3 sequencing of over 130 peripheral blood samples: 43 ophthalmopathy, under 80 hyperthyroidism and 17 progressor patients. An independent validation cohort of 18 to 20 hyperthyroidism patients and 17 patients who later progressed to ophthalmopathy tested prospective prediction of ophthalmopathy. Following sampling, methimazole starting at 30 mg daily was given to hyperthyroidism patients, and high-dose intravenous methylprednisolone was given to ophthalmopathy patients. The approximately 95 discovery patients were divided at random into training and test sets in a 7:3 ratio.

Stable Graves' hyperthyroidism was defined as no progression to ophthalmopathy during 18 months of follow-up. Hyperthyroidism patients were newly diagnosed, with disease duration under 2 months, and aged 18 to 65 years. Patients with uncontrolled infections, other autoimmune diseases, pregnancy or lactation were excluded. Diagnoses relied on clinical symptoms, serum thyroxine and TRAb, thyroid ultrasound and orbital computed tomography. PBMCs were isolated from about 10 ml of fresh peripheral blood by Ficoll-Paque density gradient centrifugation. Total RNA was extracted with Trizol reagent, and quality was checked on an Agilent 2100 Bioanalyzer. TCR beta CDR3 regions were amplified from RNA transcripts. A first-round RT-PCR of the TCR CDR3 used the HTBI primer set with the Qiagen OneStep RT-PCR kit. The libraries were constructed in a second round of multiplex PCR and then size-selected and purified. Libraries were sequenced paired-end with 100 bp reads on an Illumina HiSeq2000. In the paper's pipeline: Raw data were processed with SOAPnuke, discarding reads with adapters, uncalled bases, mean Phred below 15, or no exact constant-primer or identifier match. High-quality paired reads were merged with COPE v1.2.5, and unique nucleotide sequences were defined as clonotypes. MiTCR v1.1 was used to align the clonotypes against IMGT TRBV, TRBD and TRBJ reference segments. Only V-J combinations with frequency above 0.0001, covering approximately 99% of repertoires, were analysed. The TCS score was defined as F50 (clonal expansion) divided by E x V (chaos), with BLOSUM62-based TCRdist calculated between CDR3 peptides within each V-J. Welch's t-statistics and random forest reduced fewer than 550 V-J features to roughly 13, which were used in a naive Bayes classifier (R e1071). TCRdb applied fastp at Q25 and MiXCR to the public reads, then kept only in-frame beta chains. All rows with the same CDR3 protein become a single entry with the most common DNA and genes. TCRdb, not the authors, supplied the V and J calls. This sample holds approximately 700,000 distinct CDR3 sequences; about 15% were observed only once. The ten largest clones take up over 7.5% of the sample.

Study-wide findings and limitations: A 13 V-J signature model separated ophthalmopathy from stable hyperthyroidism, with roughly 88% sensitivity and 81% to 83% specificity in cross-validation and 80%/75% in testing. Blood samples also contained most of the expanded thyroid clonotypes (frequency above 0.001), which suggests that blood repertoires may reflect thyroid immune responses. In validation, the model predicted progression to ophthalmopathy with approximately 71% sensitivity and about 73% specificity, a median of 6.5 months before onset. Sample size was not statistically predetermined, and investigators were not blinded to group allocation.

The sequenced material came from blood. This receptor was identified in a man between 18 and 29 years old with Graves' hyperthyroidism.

The nucleotide sequence is given as TGCAGCGTCCAAGACAGGCCGACACTAGCGGGAGGGGAAAATGAGCAGTTCTTC. Protein translation: CSVQDRPTLAGGENEQFF. The chain couples TRBV29-1 to TRBJ2-1; TRBD2 fits 13 bases in the junction. The V end gives up 6 bases and the J end 7 bases, leaving 18 bases in the junction not matched to a gene. The CDR3 numbers 18 residues from cysteine through phenylalanine. The retained sequence is limited to the CDR3, 54 bases, with the frame set at the first base. Based on the germline V gene, the CDR1 and CDR2 sequences are SQVTM and ANQGSEA.